This is a list of T cell receptor beta chains from one sample in a study of T cell clones after liver transplantation. The assay was immunoSEQ multiplex PCR, and TCRdb's table has in-frame clones only and misses some. Of about 120,000 clones detected, about nine tenths appear once; the ten largest clones hold 0.65% to 0.95%. The starting material was CD4+ T cells from blood, obtained 12 months after liver transplant. These receptors came from a human patient who received a liver transplant. Some T cells may trace back to the graft donor. The CDR3 runs from the conserved cysteine through the conserved F or W. D genes are given only for firm matches. Rows give clone size only sometimes, using once, few, many, or a class for an expanded clone.

D gene	clone size	V gene	J gene	CDR3 protein	CDR3 DNA
TRBD1	NA	TRBV6-1	TRBJ2-7	CASSEEWPGTGNEQYF	TGTGCCAGCAGTGAAGAATGGCCAGGGACAGGGAACGAGCAGTACTTC
TRBD2	NA	TRBV11-3	TRBJ2-7	CASSLESLAGHFYEQYF	TGTGCCAGCAGCTTAGAAAGTCTAGCGGGCCATTTCTACGAGCAGTACTTC
NA	NA	TRBV6-5	TRBJ2-1	CASSLERYSYNEQFF	TGTGCCAGCAGCTTAGAGCGGTACTCCTACAATGAGCAGTTCTTC
TRBD1	NA	TRBV28	TRBJ1-2	CASNRDRGGYTF	TGTGCCAGCAATCGAGACAGGGGTGGCTACACCTTC
NA	once	TRBV5-5	TRBJ1-5	CASSPAADQPQHF	TGTGCCAGCAGCCCGGCGGCAGATCAGCCCCAGCATTTT
NA	NA	TRBV15	TRBJ1-2	CATSRVGMDYGYTF	TGTGCCACCAGCAGAGTAGGGATGGACTATGGCTACACCTTC
TRBD1	NA	TRBV18	TRBJ2-3	CASSVRDRVSTDTQYF	TGTGCCAGCTCAGTCCGGGACAGGGTCAGTACAGATACGCAGTATTTT
NA	NA	TRBV7-2	TRBJ1-2	CASSLSRLGGYTF	TGTGCCAGCAGCTTGTCCAGGCTAGGTGGCTACACCTTC
NA	NA	TRBV6-5	TRBJ2-7	CASRTGTNYEQYF	TGTGCCAGCAGAACCGGGACGAACTACGAGCAGTACTTC
NA	NA	TRBV20-1	TRBJ2-5	CSARERETQYF	TGCAGTGCTAGAGAGAGGGAGACCCAGTACTTC
TRBD2	NA	TRBV18	TRBJ2-1	CASSLRLAGEQFF	TGTGCCAGCTCCTTAAGACTAGCCGGTGAGCAGTTCTTC
TRBD2	NA	TRBV6-5	TRBJ2-5	CASSYVAGGMEETQYF	TGTGCCAGCAGTTACGTAGCGGGAGGGATGGAGGAGACCCAGTACTTC
TRBD1	NA	TRBV28	TRBJ1-5	CASSLSGSGGTQPQHF	TGTGCCAGCAGTTTATCGGGATCAGGGGGCACTCAGCCCCAGCATTTT
TRBD2	NA	TRBV5-1	TRBJ2-1	CASSSGLAGGPENEQFF	TGCGCCAGCAGCTCGGGACTAGCGGGAGGGCCTGAAAATGAGCAGTTCTTC
NA	NA	TRBV6-6	TRBJ1-5	CASSYDRRQSTQHF	TGTGCCAGCAGTTACGATAGGCGACAGTCAACCCAGCATTTT
NA	NA	TRBV28	TRBJ2-2	CASLISGGNTGELFF	TGTGCCAGCCTCATCAGTGGGGGAAACACCGGGGAGCTGTTTTTT
TRBD1	NA	TRBV29-1	TRBJ1-5	CSVGQARAQHF	TGCAGCGTAGGACAGGCCCGGGCCCAGCATTTT
TRBD2	NA	TRBV9	TRBJ2-1	CASSPTGTSGRNEQFF	TGTGCCAGCAGCCCCACCGGGACTAGCGGGAGGAATGAGCAGTTCTTC
NA	NA	TRBV29-1	TRBJ2-7	CSVEGGGWAGAYEQYF	TGCAGCGTTGAAGGGGGTGGGTGGGCAGGGGCATACGAGCAGTACTTC
NA	NA	TRBV28	TRBJ1-1	CAGAGSFTEAFF	TGTGCCGGGGCGGGGTCTTTCACTGAAGCTTTCTTT
NA	NA	TRBV5-1	TRBJ1-1	CASSVGPGATEAFF	TGCGCCAGCAGCGTTGGACCGGGGGCCACTGAAGCTTTCTTT
NA	NA	TRBV14	TRBJ1-1	CASSQLGGITEAFF	TGTGCCAGCAGCCAACTGGGGGGGATCACTGAAGCTTTCTTT
NA	few	TRBV5-8	TRBJ1-2	CASSLGGPGYGYTF	TGTGCCAGCAGCTTGGGGGGGCCGGGCTATGGCTACACCTTC
NA	NA	TRBV5-6	TRBJ2-7	CASSWTLLGGIGEQYF	TGTGCCAGCAGCTGGACACTCCTCGGGGGTATCGGCGAGCAGTACTTC
TRBD2	NA	TRBV4-3	TRBJ2-3	CASSRGGLAGGPGTDTQYF	TGCGCCAGCAGCCGGGGAGGACTAGCGGGAGGGCCTGGTACAGATACGCAGTATTTT
NA	once	TRBV28	TRBJ2-7	CASTTPRVYEQYF	TGTGCCAGCACCACACCCCGGGTCTACGAGCAGTACTTC
TRBD1	NA	TRBV4-1	TRBJ2-5	CASSEQGEETQYF	TGCGCCAGCAGTGAACAGGGGGAAGAGACCCAGTACTTC
NA	NA	TRBV12-5	TRBJ2-1	CASGPPVGYSEQFF	TGTGCTAGTGGTCCCCCGGTGGGGTACAGTGAGCAGTTCTTC
TRBD2	NA	TRBV7-2	TRBJ2-7	CASSLGPAGGSYEQYF	TGTGCCAGCAGCTTAGGTCCAGCGGGGGGGTCCTACGAGCAGTACTTC
TRBD2	NA	TRBV9	TRBJ2-5	CASSVTSGRGETQYF	TGTGCCAGCAGCGTGACTAGCGGGAGAGGAGAGACCCAGTACTTC
NA	once	TRBV19	TRBJ1-2	CASSPREGWVYGYTF	TGTGCCAGTAGTCCTCGGGAGGGTTGGGTATATGGCTACACCTTC
NA	NA	TRBV5-4	TRBJ2-7	CASSAAGPEPHEQYF	TGTGCCAGCAGCGCTGCCGGGCCCGAACCCCACGAGCAGTACTTC
TRBD1	NA	TRBV6-1	TRBJ2-7	CASGTDIYEQYF	TGTGCCAGTGGGACAGACATCTACGAGCAGTACTTC
NA	once	TRBV6-5	TRBJ2-6	CASGQAGANVLTF	TGTGCCAGCGGGCAGGCTGGGGCCAACGTCCTGACTTTC
NA	NA	TRBV11-2	TRBJ2-7	CASSPINRGGHYEQYF	TGTGCCAGCAGCCCTATCAACAGGGGAGGGCACTACGAGCAGTACTTC
NA	once	TRBV9	TRBJ2-3	CASSVEGDTQYF	TGTGCCAGCAGCGTAGAGGGAGATACGCAGTATTTT
NA	few	TRBV11-3	TRBJ2-2	CASKDRSKNTGELFF	TGTGCCAGCAAGGACAGATCTAAGAACACCGGGGAGCTGTTTTTT
NA	NA	TRBV2	TRBJ1-5	CASLPSRGINQPQHF	TGTGCCAGCCTTCCATCCAGGGGAATCAATCAGCCCCAGCATTTT
NA	NA	TRBV5-1	TRBJ1-1	CASSLSGAENTEAFF	TGCGCCAGCAGCTTATCAGGGGCGGAGAACACTGAAGCTTTCTTT
TRBD1	NA	TRBV6-1	TRBJ2-7	CAGGDRGYEQYF	TGTGCCGGAGGAGACAGGGGCTATGAGCAGTACTTC
NA	NA	TRBV2	TRBJ2-5	CASSEAVETQYF	TGTGCCAGCAGTGAAGCAGTTGAGACCCAGTACTTC